A single sample is the source of the 21 T cell receptor beta chains below, sequenced in a study of blood T cell repertoires in COVID-19. Generated by immunoSEQ multiplex PCR, the TCRdb table keeps only in-frame clones and is missing some. The repertoire includes fewer than 140,000 clones, more than 80% of them detected once, and around 15% sits in the top ten. Sequenced: peripheral blood. The receptors were gathered from a woman in her sixties with acute or convalescent COVID-19.

The chain uses TRBV2 and TRBJ1-5; 7 nucleotides line up with TRBD1. The J segment lost 1 base and the V segment lost 3 bases, leaving 3 bases of the junction unmatched. Looked up from germline, CDR1 is SNHLY and CDR2 is FYNNEI. This CDR3 spans 15 amino acids. CDR3: CASSEQGVSNQPQHF. CDR3 in DNA: TGTGCCAGCAGTGAGCAGGGGGTAAGCAATCAGCCCCAGCATTTT.

The chain is built from TRBV7-2 and TRBJ1-2, with TRBD1 as a possible D gene (6 bases). V lost 3 bases, J lost 2 bases, and 19 bases lay in between. Looked up from germline, CDR1 is SGHTA and CDR2 is FQGNSA. The CDR3 loop spans 17 amino acids. CDR3 DNA: TGTGCCAGCAGCTTTTCCAGTACCGGGACACGAAACTATGGCTACACCTTC. Translating it yields CASSFSSTGTRNYGYTF.

This chain links TRBV27 with TRBJ2-1, with TRBD1 matching 8 bases. With V trimmed by 6 bases and J by 5 bases, 9 bases remained unmatched. CDR3 length: 15 amino acids. The germline V gene encodes CDR1 MNHEY and CDR2 SMNVEV (reference sequence). The CDR3 region is CASSLPDRGHNEQFF. For the CDR3, the DNA is TGTGCCAGCAGCCTACCAGACAGGGGTCACAATGAGCAGTTCTTC.

V and J are TRBV6-5 and TRBJ2-5; 9 bases match TRBD2. This CDR3 spans 12 amino acids. Trimming cost V 6 bases and J 6 bases; bases outside gene matches: 2. Germline V gene lookup returns CDR1 MNHEY and CDR2 SVGAGI. The CDR3 bases are TGTGCCAGCAGCGGACTAGCGAAGACCCAGTACTTC. It yields the protein CASSGLAKTQYF.

The chain links TRBV5-8 to TRBJ1-2; 8 bases align to TRBD1. This CDR3 spans 14 amino acids. V was pared by 4 bases and J by 3 bases, with 5 bases of the junction left unmatched. The germline V gene encodes CDR1 SGHTS and CDR2 YDEGEE. The CDR3 spells CASSPRTGYYGYTF. The CDR3, as DNA: TGTGCCAGCAGCCCCCGGACAGGGTACTATGGCTACACCTTC. Together with reference TRBV5-8 and TRBJ1-2, the CDR3 gives the full variable domain: EAGVTQSPTHLIKTRGQQATLRCSPISGHTSVYWYQQALGLGLQFLLWYDEGEERNRGNFPPRFSGRQFPNYSSELNVNALELEDSALYLCASSPRTGYYGYTFGSGTRLTVV.

This clone was observed a single time. The chain couples TRBV6-5 to TRBJ1-2; D is ambiguous. The CDR3 has 15 amino acids. Trimming pared 7 bases from V and 5 bases from J, leaving 20 bases between. Germline CDR1 reads MNHEY; CDR2 reads SVGAGI. The CDR3 nucleotides read TGTGCCAGCACCCCCTCGGGTACGGTCAAGTATGGCTACACCTTC. Amino acid sequence: CASTPSGTVKYGYTF.

The J gene is TRBJ1-1, the V gene TRBV30; the D is unclear. With 4 bases removed from V and 3 bases from J, the gap between germline ends came to 12 bases. Germline lookup yields CDR1 GTSNPN and CDR2 SVGIG (reference sequence). This CDR3 has 13 amino acids. This CDR3 is CAWNLGRDTEAFF. The CDR3 bases are TGTGCCTGGAACCTAGGGAGGGACACTGAAGCTTTCTTT.

The chain links TRBV6-1 to TRBJ2-7, with 8 bases matching TRBD1. The CDR3 is 11 residues long. Losses at the gene ends were 3 bases for V and 13 bases for J; bases not matched to a gene: 5. Germline lookup yields CDR1 MNHNS and CDR2 SASEGT. The CDR3 nucleotides are TGTGCCAGCAGTGAGACAGGGGTCGAATACTTC. Protein product: CASSETGVEYF.

V usage is TRBV5-8 and J usage is TRBJ1-4; TRBD1 agrees at 7 bases. The V gene's germline CDR1 is SGHTS and CDR2 YDEGEE. V trimming: 3 bases; J trimming: 9 bases; junction bases outside the gene matches: 5. The CDR3 consists of 13 residues. The CDR3 DNA is TGTGCCAGCAGCTCCTGGGACAGTAAAAAACTGTTTTTT. Its protein is CASSSWDSKKLFF.

The sample holds one count of this clone. The chain couples TRBV5-1 to TRBJ2-1; possible D gene TRBD2, 6 bases. The CDR3 loop spans 17 amino acids. Per the germline V gene, CDR1 is SGHRS and CDR2 is YFSETQ. V lost 2 bases and J lost 4, with 19 bases in between. The DNA for the CDR3 is TGCGCCAGCAGCTTAGTATTGACTAGGACGGCATACAATGAGCAGTTCTTC. Amino acids: CASSLVLTRTAYNEQFF. Full variable domain (missing parts from reference TRBV5-1 and TRBJ2-1): KAGVTQTPRYLIKTRGQQVTLSCSPISGHRSVSWYQQTPGQGLQFLFEYFSETQRNKGNFPGRFSGRQFSNSRSEMNVSTLELGDSALYLCASSLVLTRTAYNEQFFGPGTRLTVL.

The chain combines TRBV14 with TRBJ2-1; TRBD2 aligns across 7 bases. V lost 4 bases and J lost 6; bases outside the gene matches: 6. Per germline, CDR1 SGHDN and CDR2 FVKESK. This CDR3 comprises 14 residues. CDR3 residues: CASSLTSAGNEQFF. CDR3 nucleotide sequence: TGTGCCAGCAGCCTTACTAGCGCGGGCAATGAGCAGTTCTTC.

The chain couples TRBV5-1 to TRBJ1-2; TRBD1 aligns across 8 bases. CDR1 and CDR2 (germline): SGHRS, YFSETQ. CDR3 length equals 15 residues. V lost 2 bases and J lost 6; bases outside the gene matches: 9. The CDR3 nucleotides are TGCGCCAGCAGCTTCCCCGACAGGGGAGAACATGGCTACACCTTC. This encodes CASSFPDRGEHGYTF.

The J gene is TRBJ2-3, the V gene TRBV18; possibly TRBD1 for D (6 bases). The CDR3 totals 16 residues. Looked up from germline, CDR1 is KGHSH and CDR2 is LQKENI. V lost 3 bases and J 2 bases, leaving 15 bases between the germline ends. This chain's CDR3 is CASSPGTPVNTDTQYF. DNA for the CDR3: TGTGCCAGCTCACCCGGGACACCCGTTAACACAGATACGCAGTATTTT.

As regards this clone: The junction departs from germline at one end; a sequencing error may be responsible. The chain couples TRBV4-1 to TRBJ2-3; 10 bases are shared with TRBD1. The CDR3 has 15 amino acids. Looked up from germline, CDR1 is MGHRA and CDR2 is YSYEKL. CDR3 region: CASNQRQGAADTQYF. DNA for the CDR3: TGCGCCAGCAACCAAAGACAGGGGGCTGCAGATACGCAGTATTTT.

This chain uses TRBV19 with TRBJ1-2; no reliable D call. This CDR3 contains 14 residues. Trimming pared 3 bases from V and 3 bases from J, leaving 11 bases between. Germline V gene lookup returns CDR1 LNHDA and CDR2 SQIVND (reference sequence). CDR3 region: CASSMGADYYGYTF. The CDR3 DNA reads TGTGCCAGTAGTATGGGCGCGGACTACTATGGCTACACCTTC.

The chain joins TRBV4-1 to TRBJ1-1; 8 positions agree with TRBD1. Germline CDR1 MGHRA, CDR2 YSYEKL. The CDR3 consists of 16 residues. V dropped 3 bases and J dropped 0; count of bases not matched to a gene: 6. CDR3 region: CASSHRTGNMNTEAFF. The CDR3 region has the DNA TGCGCCAGCAGCCACCGGACAGGGAACATGAACACTGAAGCTTTCTTT.

V is TRBV7-6 and J is TRBJ2-7; 11 nucleotides agree with TRBD2. The germline V gene has CDR1 SGHVS and CDR2 FNYEAQ. J was trimmed by 6 bases and V by 1 base; bases with no gene match: 17. The CDR3 is 19 residues long. CDR3 region: CASSLVPWRGSGGAGEQYF. CDR3 coding DNA: TGTGCCAGCAGCTTAGTCCCCTGGCGCGGTAGCGGGGGGGCGGGCGAGCAGTACTTC.

This sequence joins TRBV12-3 or TRBV12-4 and TRBJ2-7, with a weak D call TRBD1 (5 bases). The CDR3 is 13 amino acids. The V and J ends lost 2 bases and 6 bases respectively, with 11 bases between them. DNA of the CDR3: TGTGCCAGCAGTTTAAGGACACCTCTCGAGCAGTACTTC. Protein sequence: CASSLRTPLEQYF.

The CDR3, as DNA: TGTGCCAGCTCATTAGGAGGGGGCTTAAACACTGAAGCTTTCTTT. It translates to CASSLGGGLNTEAFF. The chain joins TRBV18 to TRBJ1-1; 7 bases agree with TRBD1. The V and J ends lost 5 bases and 2 bases, in that order; junction bases with no gene match: 8. The germline CDR1 and CDR2 sequences are KGHSH and LQKENI. This CDR3 is 15 amino acids long.

The chain carries TRBV10-3 and TRBJ2-1; tentative D call: TRBD2 (6 bases). The CDR3 is made up of 12 amino acids. Trimming removed 10 bases at V and 6 bases at J, with 13 bases between. The germline V gene encodes CDR1 ENHRY and CDR2 SYGVKD. CDR3 DNA: TGTGCCACCCTAACGGGGGTCAATGAGCAGTTCTTC. As protein: CATLTGVNEQFF.

CDR3 residues: CASSLRRGLLVYGYTF. The CDR3 DNA sequence: TGTGCCAGCAGCTTGAGAAGGGGGCTACTCGTCTATGGCTACACCTTC. This sequence joins TRBV7-9 and TRBJ1-2, with 7 bases identical to TRBD1. The CDR3 contains 16 residues. After removal of 3 bases from V and 4 bases from J, the junction contained 11 bases not matched to a gene. The germline V gene encodes CDR1 SEHNR and CDR2 FQNEAQ (reference sequence).